What follows is one TCR beta chain and its context. Its antigen is not known. This specimen belongs to a study of shared clonotypes between healthy human individuals. This CDR3 is built from 13 residues. The germline gives CDR1 MNHEY, CDR2 SVGAGI. The V end was cut by 0 bases, the J end by 5 bases, with 7 bases between. TCRdb's copy holds only in-frame clones and misses some; the assay was immunoSEQ multiplex PCR. The table includes 850,000 to 1,200,000 clones, about 80% detected once. General study results and limits: Richness estimates generally favored naive over memory subsets.

What was sequenced was memory CD4+ T cells sorted from blood. Noted subset: CD45RA-negative fraction. This TCR was sampled from a man younger than 30 in good health. The rearrangement uses TRBV6-5 and TRBJ1-2, with D uncertain. The CDR3 spells CASSYSLVYGYTF. The CDR3 DNA reads TGTGCCAGCAGTTACTCGTTGGTATATGGCTACACCTTC.